This TCR beta chain was obtained from a study of T cells after yellow fever vaccination. Study results and limitations: Only a minor proportion of clonotypes was detected across both CD4 and CD8 compartments. Detected again after the booster were most primary-vaccination clones, at roughly 95% CD4 and nearly 90% CD8. The bulk population could contribute abundant contaminating clonotypes to FACS-sorted repertoires.

Only a few counts were recorded for this clonotype. No antigen is known for it. By 5'RACE template switching, TCR cDNA was produced, with a universal primer site and UMIs added in the process. TCRdb recomputed calls from the 5' RACE reads with MiXCR, one row per CDR3 protein. The sample has some 120,000 distinct CDR3 sequences; 8% to 10% are singletons. Trimming removed 2 bases at V and 8 bases at J, with 16 bases between. There are 15 residues in the CDR3. The germline V gene encodes CDR1 SGHVS and CDR2 FQNEAQ. J is TRBJ2-1 and V is TRBV7-8; D may be TRBD1 (6 bases). The sequencing here drew on CD8+ T cells sorted from PBMCs, taken on the day of the yellow fever booster vaccination. This clonotype was obtained from a man younger than 30 who received the YFV17D yellow fever vaccine. The CDR3 bases are TGTGCCAGCAGCTTACTGGGGGCGCGGGTCGATGAGCAGTTCTTC. Translating it yields CASSLLGARVDEQFF.